Sequencing of this T cell receptor (beta chain) was carried out in a study of blood T cell repertoires in COVID-19. Study-wide context: The United States, Italy and Spain supplied acute and convalescent COVID-19 samples. T cells, B-cell-depleted T cells, or PBMCs provided the cDNA or gDNA that served as material.

The CDR3 is made up of 15 amino acids. The ends were cut back, 3 bases at V and 4 bases at J, with 15 bases in the middle. Germline V gives CDR1 LNHNV, CDR2 YYDKDF (reference sequence). Measured with immunoSEQ multiplex PCR; TCRdb has only the in-frame clones, and not every one. The sample contains about 220,000 clones, 75% to 90% of which appear only once. The sequencing input was peripheral blood. The sequence was collected from a human donor in a cohort sampled during active COVID-19. The chain recombines TRBV15 with TRBJ1-2; D possibly corresponds to TRBD1 (5 bases). The CDR3 protein is CATSRGGIRSYGYTF. The CDR3 DNA is TGTGCCACCAGCAGGGGGGGGATCAGAAGCTATGGCTACACCTTC.